Listed below are T cell receptor beta chains from one sample, sequenced in a study of OX40 agonist ivuxolimab in advanced cancers. Clones were read by immunoSEQ multiplex PCR, and TCRdb kept only the in-frame ones, dropping some. The table includes tens of thousands of clones, roughly nine tenths detected once. Material: CD4+ or CD8+ T cells sorted from blood, obtained in a trial of the OX40 agonist ivuxolimab. Source of these receptors: an adult with an advanced solid tumor such as melanoma, head and neck, liver or kidney cancer. Both conserved end residues are part of each CDR3. A D gene is named only where the DNA matches it firmly. Clone size, where shown, is once, few, many, or a class for clones that have expanded.

J: TRBJ1-1
size: once
D: .
V: TRBV7-9
DNA: TGTGCCAGCAGCTTTGAGGTCACTGAAGCTTTCTTT
CDR3: CASSFEVTEAFF

J: TRBJ1-1
size: .
D: .
V: TRBV6-5
DNA: TGTGCCAGCACCAAATACCGGGGGACGGCAACTGAAGCTTTCTTT
CDR3: CASTKYRGTATEAFF

J: TRBJ2-3
size: .
D: .
V: TRBV5-1
DNA: TGCGCCAGCAGCTTGGAGGGAGATACGCAGTATTTT
CDR3: CASSLEGDTQYF

J: TRBJ2-1
size: once
D: TRBD1
V: TRBV7-9
DNA: TGTGCCAGCAGCCCCGGGACAGACTACAATGAGCAGTTCTTC
CDR3: CASSPGTDYNEQFF

J: TRBJ1-6
size: .
D: .
V: TRBV18
DNA: TGTGCCAGCTCACCAGAGGCGGAAACACCCCTCCACTTT
CDR3: CASSPEAETPLHF

J: TRBJ2-1
size: .
D: .
V: TRBV4-1
DNA: TGCGCCAGCAGCCAAGAACCCGGATCGACAGTAGGGGGTGAGCAGTTCTTC
CDR3: CASSQEPGSTVGGEQFF

J: TRBJ2-1
size: .
D: TRBD2
V: TRBV5-1
DNA: TGCGCCAGCAGCTTGTTAGCGGGGTCGTACAATGAGCAGTTCTTC
CDR3: CASSLLAGSYNEQFF

J: TRBJ2-7
size: .
D: .
V: TRBV6-6
DNA: TGTGCCAGCAGTACCCTAGGCCAGGGCGACGAGCAGTACTTC
CDR3: CASSTLGQGDEQYF

J: TRBJ1-4
size: .
D: .
V: TRBV6-1
DNA: TGTGCCAGCACCGAGAGGGCAGACGAAAAACTGTTTTTT
CDR3: CASTERADEKLFF

J: TRBJ2-4
size: .
D: .
V: TRBV5-6
DNA: TGTGCCAGCAGCTTGGCCCGGGGGGCCAAAAACATTCAGTACTTC
CDR3: CASSLARGAKNIQYF

J: TRBJ2-1
size: .
D: TRBD2
V: TRBV10-3
DNA: TGTGCCATCAGTGACCCCAGCGGGAGAGGAAAAGGGGGCAATGAGCAGTTCTTC
CDR3: CAISDPSGRGKGGNEQFF

J: TRBJ1-6
size: .
D: .
V: TRBV7-2
DNA: TGTGCCAGCAGCAACTCAGGGGCAGGGTCACCCCTCCACTTT
CDR3: CASSNSGAGSPLHF

J: TRBJ1-2
size: .
D: .
V: TRBV6-1
DNA: TGTGCCAGCAATGAAGGCAGGGCCTTAAGGGGCTACACCTTC
CDR3: CASNEGRALRGYTF

J: TRBJ1-1
size: few
D: .
V: TRBV5-1
DNA: TGCGCCAGCAGCTTGTCCGATGACACTGAAGCTTTCTTT
CDR3: CASSLSDDTEAFF

J: TRBJ2-1
size: .
D: .
V: TRBV6-1
DNA: TGTGCCAGCAGTGATGAGGGGGGCGTTGAGCAGTTCTTC
CDR3: CASSDEGGVEQFF

J: TRBJ1-2
size: once
D: .
V: TRBV7-8
DNA: TGTGCCAGCAGCGCTGAACGGTCCCGAAAGACCTATGGCTACACCTTC
CDR3: CASSAERSRKTYGYTF

J: TRBJ2-5
size: few
D: TRBD2
V: TRBV6-6
DNA: TGTGCCAGCAACCACACCTTCGTGGGGGGGTGGACCCAGTACTTC
CDR3: CASNHTFVGGWTQYF

J: TRBJ2-2
size: .
D: TRBD1
V: TRBV7-2
DNA: TGTGCCAGCAGCTTACGCGGACAGGGGACCGGGGAGCTGTTTTTT
CDR3: CASSLRGQGTGELFF

J: TRBJ2-1
size: .
D: TRBD2
V: TRBV4-1
DNA: TGCGCCAGCAGCCCGGGACTAGCGGTCAATGAGCAGTTCTTC
CDR3: CASSPGLAVNEQFF

J: TRBJ1-5
size: .
D: .
V: TRBV6-1
DNA: TGTGCCAGCAGTGGTCAGAGAGATCAGCCCCAGCATTTT
CDR3: CASSGQRDQPQHF

J: TRBJ1-2
size: .
D: .
V: TRBV5-4
DNA: TGTGCCAGCAGCTTGTCCCCCACCTTGTCGAATGGCTACACCTTC
CDR3: CASSLSPTLSNGYTF

J: TRBJ2-5
size: .
D: TRBD2
V: TRBV30
DNA: TGTGCCTGGAGCCTAGCGGGGGTAGGGGAGACCCAGTACTTC
CDR3: CAWSLAGVGETQYF

J: TRBJ2-2
size: .
D: TRBD1
V: TRBV7-9
DNA: TGTGCCAGCAGCTTCCGTGGGACAGGTCCCACCGGGGAGCTGTTTTTT
CDR3: CASSFRGTGPTGELFF

J: TRBJ1-5
size: .
D: .
V: TRBV30
DNA: TGTGCCTGGAGTACGGGAGGTCAGCCCCAGCATTTT
CDR3: CAWSTGGQPQHF

J: TRBJ2-7
size: .
D: .
V: TRBV5-1
DNA: TGCGCCAGCAGCTTCGACAGTTCCTACGAGCAGTACTTC
CDR3: CASSFDSSYEQYF

J: TRBJ1-2
size: medium-sized
D: .
V: TRBV30
DNA: TGTGCCTGGAGTGTATTCAGGGGATACTATGGCTACACCTTC
CDR3: CAWSVFRGYYGYTF

J: TRBJ2-6
size: .
D: .
V: TRBV11-2
DNA: TGTGCCAGCAGCTTGACGGGGGCTGGGGCCAACGTCCTGACTTTC
CDR3: CASSLTGAGANVLTF

J: TRBJ2-7
size: few
D: .
V: TRBV12-2
DNA: TGTGCAAGTCGCTTCCCCGCTCCGGGAGCCCGCTCCCCGCTCGAGCAGTACTTC
CDR3: CASRFPAPGARSPLEQYF

J: TRBJ1-4
size: .
D: .
V: TRBV5-1
DNA: TGCGCCAGCAGTTTAACAGGGCAGAGGGCAACTAATGAAAAACTGTTTTTT
CDR3: CASSLTGQRATNEKLFF

J: TRBJ1-1
size: once
D: .
V: TRBV5-4
DNA: TGTGCCAGCAGCTCCGCCAAGGGCACTGAAGCTTTCTTT
CDR3: CASSSAKGTEAFF

J: TRBJ1-4
size: .
D: TRBD1
V: TRBV27
DNA: TGTGCCAGCAGTTCTCGACAGGGGAGCGGTGAAAAACTGTTTTTT
CDR3: CASSSRQGSGEKLFF

J: TRBJ2-1
size: .
D: .
V: TRBV7-2
DNA: TGTGCCAGCAGCTGGTTTTCAGGGGACAATGAGCAGTTCTTC
CDR3: CASSWFSGDNEQFF

J: TRBJ2-7
size: .
D: TRBD2
V: TRBV7-6
DNA: TGTGCCAGCAGCCGGGTCAGGACTAGCGGTTCTAGCTCCTACGAGCAGTACTTC
CDR3: CASSRVRTSGSSSYEQYF

J: TRBJ1-3
size: .
D: TRBD1
V: TRBV19
DNA: TGTGCCAGTAGTGGGACAGGGGTTCTTGGAAACACCATATATTTT
CDR3: CASSGTGVLGNTIYF

J: TRBJ2-5
size: .
D: TRBD1
V: TRBV9
DNA: TGTGCCAGCAGCGCACCGGGACAGCACTTGGAGACCCAGTACTTC
CDR3: CASSAPGQHLETQYF

J: TRBJ1-4
size: .
D: .
V: TRBV18
DNA: TGTGCCAGCTCACCACAGCTCGGGGCGGCTAATGAAAAACTGTTTTTT
CDR3: CASSPQLGAANEKLFF

J: TRBJ2-7
size: few
D: TRBD1
V: TRBV28
DNA: TGTGCCAGCAGTTTAGGGACAGGGGGAAAATCCTACGAGCAGTACTTC
CDR3: CASSLGTGGKSYEQYF

J: TRBJ1-4
size: .
D: TRBD1
V: TRBV7-2
DNA: TGTGCCAGCAGCTTAGGGGACAGGGTTGTTGAAAAACTGTTTTTT
CDR3: CASSLGDRVVEKLFF

J: TRBJ2-7
size: .
D: .
V: TRBV7-2
DNA: TGTGCCAGCAGCTCAGCCGGACAGTACTACGAGCAGTACTTC
CDR3: CASSSAGQYYEQYF

J: TRBJ1-2
size: .
D: TRBD1
V: TRBV27
DNA: TGTGCCAGCAGTTCGGGACAGGGAGTGGGCTACACCTTC
CDR3: CASSSGQGVGYTF

J: TRBJ2-1
size: .
D: TRBD1
V: TRBV16
DNA: TGTGCCAGCAGCCAAAGTGGGACAGCAAAATCGTATAATGAGCAGTTCTTC
CDR3: CASSQSGTAKSYNEQFF

J: TRBJ2-6
size: once
D: .
V: TRBV5-1
DNA: TGCGCCAGCAGCCCTGGGGCAGGGAGCTCTGGGGCCAACGTCCTGACTTTC
CDR3: CASSPGAGSSGANVLTF

J: TRBJ2-3
size: .
D: TRBD2
V: TRBV11-2
DNA: TGTGCCAGCAGCTTTTCAAGCGGGGGGAATTATGGAGATACGCAGTATTTT
CDR3: CASSFSSGGNYGDTQYF

J: TRBJ1-5
size: .
D: .
V: TRBV19
DNA: TGTGCCAGTATGGAAGGATATAGCAATCAGCCCCAGCATTTT
CDR3: CASMEGYSNQPQHF

J: TRBJ2-1
size: .
D: TRBD1
V: TRBV5-1
DNA: TGCGCCAGCAGCTTTAAAGGGGGCGGATTGTACAATGAGCAGTTCTTC
CDR3: CASSFKGGGLYNEQFF

J: TRBJ1-3
size: .
D: .
V: TRBV9
DNA: TGTGCCAGCAGCGCCCCAGGTGTTACTGGAAACACCATATATTTT
CDR3: CASSAPGVTGNTIYF

J: TRBJ1-5
size: .
D: .
V: TRBV21-1
DNA: TGTGCCAGCGAGGGGAATCAGCCCCAGCATTTT
CDR3: CASEGNQPQHF

J: TRBJ2-7
size: few
D: .
V: TRBV2
DNA: TGTGGGACCAGGGAAGGCGAGCAGTACTTC
CDR3: CGTREGEQYF

J: TRBJ2-5
size: .
D: .
V: TRBV2
DNA: TGTGCCAGCAGTGAGCGACGGGGTAGGGGGACCCAGTACTTC
CDR3: CASSERRGRGTQYF